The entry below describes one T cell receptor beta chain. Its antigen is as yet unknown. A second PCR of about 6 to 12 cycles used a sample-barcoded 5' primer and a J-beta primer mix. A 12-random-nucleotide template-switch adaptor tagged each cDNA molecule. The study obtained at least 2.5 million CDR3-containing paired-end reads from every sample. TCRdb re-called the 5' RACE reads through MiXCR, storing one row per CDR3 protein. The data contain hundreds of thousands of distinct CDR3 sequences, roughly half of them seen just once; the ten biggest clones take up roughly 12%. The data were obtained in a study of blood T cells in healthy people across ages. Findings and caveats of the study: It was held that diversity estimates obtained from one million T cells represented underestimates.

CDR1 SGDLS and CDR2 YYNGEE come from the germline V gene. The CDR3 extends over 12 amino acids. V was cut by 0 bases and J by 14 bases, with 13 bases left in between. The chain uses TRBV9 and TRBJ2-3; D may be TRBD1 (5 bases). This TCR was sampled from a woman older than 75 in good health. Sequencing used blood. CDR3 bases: TGTGCCAGCAGCGTAGAGCAGGGTACCCGGTATTTT. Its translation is CASSVEQGTRYF.